This TCR beta chain was observed in a study of blood T cell repertoires in COVID-19. Only in-frame clones appear in the TCRdb table, and some are missing; sequencing was by immunoSEQ multiplex PCR. The table shows roughly 15,000 clones, with roughly 87% occurring only once. The CDR3 covers 14 residues. V lost 10 bases to trimming and J lost 7 bases; unmatched junction nucleotides: 9. The V gene's germline CDR1 is MDHEN and CDR2 SYDVKM. The sequencing sample was made of peripheral blood. This receptor was taken from a man aged 50 or older with active COVID-19. This rearrangement joins TRBV28 to TRBJ2-1; 11 nucleotides agree with TRBD1. The DNA of the CDR3 is TGTGCCACCATCCGGGACAGGGGGTGGAATGAGCAGTTCTTC. Amino acids: CATIRDRGWNEQFF.